In its sample, the clone carrying this TCR beta chain was seen many times. Its antigen is unidentified. TCRdb analysed the reads with MiXCR anew, one entry per CDR3 protein. The table includes around 280,000 distinct CDR3 sequences, roughly 13% detected once. Per the germline V gene, CDR1 is SEHNR and CDR2 is FQNEAQ (reference sequence). The CDR3 totals 14 residues. V gave up 3 bases and J gave up 5 bases; unmatched junction bases: 3. The sample belongs to a study of T cell repertoires in cytomegalovirus infection. Study observations and caveats: The cumulative frequency of public TCR beta families distinguished individuals who carried CMV together with the relevant HLA.

The sequencing sample was made of PBMCs. The chain combines TRBV7-9 with TRBJ2-1; 8 nucleotides match TRBD2. This clonotype originated in a human donor in good health (CMV status not recorded). Some clones in this sample may be carry-over from other donors' samples. The CDR3 bases are TGTGCCAGCAGCTTCACTAGCGGAGACAATGAGCAGTTCTTC. Translated: CASSFTSGDNEQFF. The whole variable domain, filled in from reference TRBV7-9 and TRBJ2-1, reads DTGVSQNPRHKITKRGQNVTFRCDPISEHNRLYWYRQTLGQGPEFLTYFQNEAQLEKSRLLSDRFSAERPKGSFSTLEIQRTEQGDSAMYLCASSFTSGDNEQFFGPGTRLTVL.